Each of the 24 T cell receptor beta chains below was sequenced from the same sample in a study of cytomegalovirus exposure and HLA in healthy donors. The method was immunoSEQ multiplex PCR; TCRdb's version includes in-frame clones alone and lacks a portion of them. The repertoire includes around 160,000 clones, almost 85% of them detected once, and 10% to 13% sits in the top ten. The source material was PBMCs. The origin of the receptors is a man in his thirties or forties in good health and CMV-seropositive.

The chain has TRBV5-5 and TRBJ2-3; possibly TRBD2 for D (6 bases). There are 16 residues in the CDR3. V shed 2 bases and J shed 1 base, with 14 bases lying between them. Germline CDR1 is SGHKS and CDR2 is YYEKEE (reference sequence). As DNA, the CDR3 is TGTGCCAGCAGCTTACCGGGAGCCTTAGGCACAGATACGCAGTATTTT. Amino acid sequence: CASSLPGALGTDTQYF.

A single count supports this clone. The chain combines TRBV4-1 with TRBJ1-1; D remains unclear. Trimming shortened V by 1 base and J by 0 bases, and 12 bases separated the two germline ends. The CDR3 length is 16 residues. Looked up from germline, CDR1 is MGHRA and CDR2 is YSYEKL. The CDR3 loop reads CASSQVIQEVNTEAFF. The CDR3 DNA reads as TGCGCCAGCAGCCAAGTTATTCAGGAAGTGAACACTGAAGCTTTCTTT.

The rearrangement links TRBV30 to TRBJ1-6; D might be TRBD1 (5 bases). Trimming took 0 bases from V and 8 from J, leaving 8 bases between them. CDR3 length: 13 amino acids. Germline lookup yields CDR1 GTSNPN and CDR2 SVGIG (reference sequence). The CDR3, as DNA: TGTGCCTGGAGTGTTCAAGGGGATTCACCCCTCCACTTT. It is translated as CAWSVQGDSPLHF.

The chain employs TRBV19 and TRBJ2-3; 10 nucleotides agree with TRBD2. In germline, CDR1 is LNHDA, CDR2 SQIVND (reference sequence). J gave up 7 bases and V 4 bases, and 8 bases lay outside the gene matches. The CDR3 consists of 15 residues. The CDR3 spells CASSTPGLARNTQYF. The CDR3 nucleotides are TGTGCCAGTAGTACTCCGGGACTAGCGAGAAATACGCAGTATTTT.

The rearrangement links TRBV2 to TRBJ1-1, with D maybe TRBD1 (6 bases). Germline values: CDR1 SNHLY, CDR2 FYNNEI. Between the trimmed V and J ends, which lost 7 bases and 0 bases, there was a span of 12 bases. The CDR3 consists of 14 residues. CDR3 protein: CASTRTAMNTEAFF. In DNA form, the CDR3 reads TGTGCCAGCACCCGGACAGCTATGAACACTGAAGCTTTCTTT.

J is TRBJ2-5 and V is TRBV9; D may be TRBD1 (5 bases). This CDR3 comprises 14 residues. V was clipped by 0 bases and J by 5 bases, with 11 bases between them. Germline CDR1 reads SGDLS; CDR2 reads YYNGEE. CDR3 loop: CASSVASGWETQYF. The CDR3 region has the DNA TGTGCCAGCAGCGTAGCGTCAGGGTGGGAGACCCAGTACTTC.

The chain links TRBV5-6 to TRBJ2-3; unclear D gene. This CDR3 has 14 amino acids. V shed 1 base and J shed 0 bases, with 6 bases lying between them. Per germline, CDR1 SGHDT and CDR2 YYEEEE. CDR3 region: CASSLRESTDTQYF. The DNA of the CDR3 is TGTGCCAGCAGCTTGCGAGAAAGCACAGATACGCAGTATTTT.

The gene calls are TRBV29-1 and TRBJ1-1, with a weak D call TRBD1 (5 bases). Per germline, CDR1 SQVTM and CDR2 ANQGSEA. Between the trimmed V and J ends, which lost 7 bases and 0 bases, there was a span of 12 bases. This CDR3 has 13 amino acids. The CDR3: CSGVGGVNTEAFF. The CDR3 DNA is TGCAGCGGGGTCGGGGGGGTGAACACTGAAGCTTTCTTT.

The J gene is TRBJ2-7, the V gene TRBV15, with TRBD1 matching over 10 bases. The CDR3 runs to 14 residues. Trimming took 7 bases from V and 6 from J; bases not matched to a gene: 9. Germline lookup yields CDR1 LNHNV and CDR2 YYDKDF (reference sequence). CDR3 coding DNA: TGTGCCACCACCCCGGACAGGGGGGGGGTCGAGCAGTACTTC. It encodes CATTPDRGGVEQYF. The entire variable domain, with the rest obtained from reference TRBV15 and TRBJ2-7, is as follows: DAMVIQNPRYQVTQFGKPVTLSCSQTLNHNVMYWYQQKSSQAPKLLFHYYDKDFNNEADTPDNFQSRRPNTSFCFLDIRSPGLGDTAMYLCATTPDRGGVEQYFGPGTRLTVT.

The rearrangement uses TRBV6-1 and TRBJ2-4; D might be TRBD1 (6 bases). Between the trimmed V and J ends, which lost 4 bases and 8 bases, there was a span of 18 bases. The germline V gene encodes CDR1 MNHNS and CDR2 SASEGT. This CDR3 is built from 15 residues. The CDR3 here is CASSGRDQGIYIQYF. CDR3 sequence (DNA): TGTGCCAGCAGTGGCCGGGACCAGGGGATCTACATTCAGTACTTC.

This clone turned up a few times. The chain couples TRBV7-6 to TRBJ1-5, with a possible D match to TRBD1 (6 bases). V was cut by 1 base and J by 5 bases, with 9 bases left in between. There are 14 residues in the CDR3. CDR1 is SGHVS, CDR2 FNYEAQ, per germline. This CDR3 reads CASSLGTADQPQHF. The CDR3 coding sequence is TGTGCCAGCAGCTTAGGGACAGCGGATCAGCCCCAGCATTTT.

This clone appeared a single time. Here the CDR3 reads CASSLEQTRFNSYEQYF. The CDR3 bases are TGTGCCAGCAGCTTGGAACAGACCCGATTTAACTCCTACGAGCAGTACTTC. The chain is built from TRBV5-5 and TRBJ2-7; no clear D gene. The germline V and J ends were trimmed by 0 bases and 0 bases, with 16 bases remaining between them. Germline loops: CDR1 SGHKS, CDR2 YYEKEE (reference sequence). CDR3 length: 17 amino acids.

This chain connects TRBV9 to TRBJ2-2; 10 bases map to TRBD2. Germline loops: CDR1 SGDLS, CDR2 YYNGEE. Unmatched junction bases numbered 0, after V lost 0 bases and J lost 4 bases. The CDR3 loop spans 15 amino acids. The CDR3 DNA is TGTGCCAGCAGCGTAGCTAGCGGGGGCACCGGGGAGCTGTTTTTT. It encodes CASSVASGGTGELFF.

V and J are TRBV6-5 and TRBJ1-6; a weak D match, TRBD1 (6 bases). Trimming removed 10 bases at V and 9 bases at J, with 16 bases between. Germline V gives CDR1 MNHEY, CDR2 SVGAGI. This CDR3 spans 13 amino acids. CDR3 protein: CATRGLSVSPLHF. The DNA of the CDR3 is TGTGCCACTAGGGGGTTGTCAGTTTCACCCCTCCACTTT.

The rearrangement uses TRBV6-6 and TRBJ1-4, with D maybe TRBD1 (5 bases). Germline CDR1 is MNHNY and CDR2 is SVGAGI (reference sequence). V lost 3 bases, J lost 6 bases, and 11 bases lay in between. The CDR3 is 14 amino acids. DNA for the CDR3: TGTGCCAGCAGTTATAGGACACCCGATGAAAAACTGTTTTTT. Residues: CASSYRTPDEKLFF.

The chain carries TRBV6-5 and TRBJ1-4; D unresolved. V dropped 1 base and J dropped 0 bases, with 6 bases sitting between them. The CDR3 covers 15 residues. CDR1 MNHEY and CDR2 SVGAGI come from the germline V gene. Here the CDR3 reads CASSYWTATNEKLFF. The CDR3 DNA reads as TGTGCCAGCAGTTACTGGACTGCAACTAATGAAAAACTGTTTTTT.

This chain uses TRBV2 with TRBJ2-2, with 8 bases identical to TRBD2. V dropped 8 bases and J dropped 2; count of bases not matched to a gene: 13. This CDR3 comprises 17 residues. Germline CDR1 SNHLY, CDR2 FYNNEI. CDR3 region: CASRWALSGSNTGELFF. In DNA form, the CDR3 reads TGTGCCAGCCGGTGGGCCCTGAGCGGGAGTAACACCGGGGAGCTGTTTTTT.

This clone was counted a single time. This sequence joins TRBV27 and TRBJ2-7; tentative D call: TRBD2 (5 bases). The CDR3 contains 14 residues. Germline CDR1 is MNHEY and CDR2 is SMNVEV (reference sequence). V dropped 5 bases and J dropped 1 base, with 12 bases sitting between them. The CDR3 sequence: CASSPQRFSYEQYF. The DNA of the CDR3 is TGTGCCAGCAGTCCACAGCGGTTTTCCTACGAGCAGTACTTC.

The chain couples TRBV2 to TRBJ1-4; 12 bases are shared with TRBD1. The CDR3 has 15 residues. Germline loops: CDR1 SNHLY, CDR2 FYNNEI. The V segment lost 7 bases and the J segment 12 bases; nucleotides outside the gene matches: 12. Here the CDR3 DNA reads TGTGCCAGCACTTGGGGGACAGGGGGCATCGGGCAACTGTTTTTT. It yields the protein CASTWGTGGIGQLFF.

The chain employs TRBV18 and TRBJ2-1; 13 bases map to TRBD2. The J segment lost 1 base and the V segment lost 1 base, leaving 4 bases of the junction unmatched. The CDR3 spans 18 residues. Germline CDR1 and CDR2: KGHSH and LQKENI. CDR3 nucleotides: TGTGCCAGCTCACCACTCTCGGGACTAGCGGGATCCTACAATGAGCAGTTCTTC. Amino acids: CASSPLSGLAGSYNEQFF.

The V call is TRBV7-6, the J call TRBJ2-2, with a possible D match to TRBD2 (5 bases). V shed 3 bases and J shed 6 bases, with 8 bases lying between them. Germline V gene lookup returns CDR1 SGHVS and CDR2 FNYEAQ. This CDR3 contains 13 residues. The DNA for the CDR3 is TGTGCCAGCAGCTTTACTAGATCCGGGGAGCTGTTTTTT. It encodes CASSFTRSGELFF.

This chain connects TRBV11-3 to TRBJ2-2, with TRBD1 matching over 10 bases. V lost 3 bases to trimming and J lost 4 bases; unmatched junction nucleotides: 5. CDR3 length equals 16 residues. CDR1 and CDR2 (germline): SGHNT, YENEEA. Written as DNA, the CDR3 is TGTGCCAGCAGCTTCAGACAGGGGGCTTTCACCGGGGAGCTGTTTTTT. Translating gives CASSFRQGAFTGELFF.

The genes are TRBV27 and TRBJ2-3; possible D gene TRBD2, 5 bases. Deletions cut 1 base from V and 5 bases from J, with 16 bases between. CDR3 length equals 16 residues. Germline assignment: CDR1 MNHEY and CDR2 SMNVEV (reference sequence). The CDR3 sequence is CASSLFSRRDGDTQYF. Here the CDR3 DNA reads TGTGCCAGCAGTTTATTTTCTAGACGGGATGGAGATACGCAGTATTTT.

The chain combines TRBV27 with TRBJ2-7; D gene uncertain. Germline CDR1 reads MNHEY; CDR2 reads SMNVEV (reference sequence). The CDR3 is made up of 15 amino acids. The V end lost 0 bases, the J end lost 5 bases, and 14 bases lay between the germline ends. The CDR3 DNA follows: TGTGCCAGCAGTTTATCAAGTCGGGTTTTAGACGAGCAGTACTTC. Translation gives CASSLSSRVLDEQYF.